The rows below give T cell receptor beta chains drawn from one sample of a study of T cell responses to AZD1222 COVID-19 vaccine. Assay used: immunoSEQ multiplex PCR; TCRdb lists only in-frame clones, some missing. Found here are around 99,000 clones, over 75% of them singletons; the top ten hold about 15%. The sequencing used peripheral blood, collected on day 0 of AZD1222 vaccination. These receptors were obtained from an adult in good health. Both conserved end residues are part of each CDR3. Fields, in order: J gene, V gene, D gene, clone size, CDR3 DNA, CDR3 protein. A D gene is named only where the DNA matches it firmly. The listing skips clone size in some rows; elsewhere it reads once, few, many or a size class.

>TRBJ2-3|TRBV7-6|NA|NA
TGTGCCAGCAGCTTAAGCCCTCGTGATACGCAGTATTTT
CASSLSPRDTQYF
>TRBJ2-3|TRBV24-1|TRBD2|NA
TGTGCCACCAGTGACTTCCCAATAGCGGGAGTCGTAGATACGCAGTATTTT
CATSDFPIAGVVDTQYF
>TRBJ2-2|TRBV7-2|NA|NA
TGTGCCAGCAGCCCGGGGCCGGGACACTGGAGGACCGGGGAGCTGTTTTTT
CASSPGPGHWRTGELFF
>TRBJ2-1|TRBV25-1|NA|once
TGTGCCAGCAGTGAATTGGGACCCTACAATGAGCAGTTCTTC
CASSELGPYNEQFF
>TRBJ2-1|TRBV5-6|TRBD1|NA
TGTGCCAGCAGCTTGGGGACAGGGGCCCACAATGAGCAGTTCTTC
CASSLGTGAHNEQFF
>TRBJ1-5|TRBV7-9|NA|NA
TGTGCCAGCAGCTTCGTAATGGGGGGGACCCTCAATCAGCCCCAGCATTTT
CASSFVMGGTLNQPQHF
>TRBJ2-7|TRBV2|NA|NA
TGTGCCAGCAGTGTCAGGGTATCGGGCAACGAGCAGTACTTC
CASSVRVSGNEQYF
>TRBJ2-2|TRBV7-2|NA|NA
TGTGCCAGCAGCTCCAAACTCGGTGGGGCAGCGAACACCGGGGAGCTGTTTTTT
CASSSKLGGAANTGELFF
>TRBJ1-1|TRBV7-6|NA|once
TGTGCCAGCAGGGAGAACACTGAAGCTTTCTTT
CASRENTEAFF
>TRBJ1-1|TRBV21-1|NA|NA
TGTGCCAGCAGCAAAGTTGAGGGGACCTCGAACACTGAAGCTTTCTTT
CASSKVEGTSNTEAFF
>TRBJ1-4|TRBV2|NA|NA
TGTGCCAGCCTAGCGGACGGGGCAACTAATGAAAAACTGTTTTTT
CASLADGATNEKLFF